This record concerns one T cell receptor (beta chain) sequence. V shed 6 bases, J shed 7 bases, and the junction held 6 bases outside the gene matches. Germline V CDR1 and CDR2: MNHEY, SVGAGI. The CDR3 runs 15 residues. The sample comes from a study of blood T cell repertoires in COVID-19. Study summary: Specimens from acute and convalescent COVID-19 originated in the United States, Italy and Spain. Sources were T cells, B-cell-depleted T cells, or PBMCs; the material itself was cDNA or gDNA.

Assay used: immunoSEQ multiplex PCR; TCRdb lists only in-frame clones, some missing. The top ten clones hold 8.5% of a sample with about 55,000 clones, roughly 90% of them seen once. The rearrangement links TRBV6-5 to TRBJ2-1; 13 nucleotides line up with TRBD2. The sequence came from a man aged 55 to 69 with active COVID-19. What was sequenced was peripheral blood. CDR3 in DNA: TGTGCCAGCAGGCGACTAGCGGGAGGTCGGAATGAGCAGTTCTTC. Its translation is CASRRLAGGRNEQFF.